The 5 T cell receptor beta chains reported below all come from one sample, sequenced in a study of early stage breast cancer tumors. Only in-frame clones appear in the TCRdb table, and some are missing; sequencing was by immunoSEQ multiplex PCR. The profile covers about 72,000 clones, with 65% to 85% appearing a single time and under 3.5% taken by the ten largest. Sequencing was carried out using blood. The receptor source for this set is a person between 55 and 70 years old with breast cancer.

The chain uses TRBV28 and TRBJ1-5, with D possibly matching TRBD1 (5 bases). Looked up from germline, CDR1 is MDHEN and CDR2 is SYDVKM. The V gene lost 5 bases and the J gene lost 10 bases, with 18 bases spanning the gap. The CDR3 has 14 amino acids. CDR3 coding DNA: TGTGCCAGCAGTCGTTCAGGGCCCCCGGGACCCCAGCATTTT. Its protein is CASSRSGPPGPQHF.

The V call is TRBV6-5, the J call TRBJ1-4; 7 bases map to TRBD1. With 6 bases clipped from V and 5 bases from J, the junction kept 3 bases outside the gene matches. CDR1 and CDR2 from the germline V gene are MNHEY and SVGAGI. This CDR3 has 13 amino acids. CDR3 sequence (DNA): TGTGCCAGCAGGCAGACAGGGAATGAAAAACTGTTTTTT. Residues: CASRQTGNEKLFF.

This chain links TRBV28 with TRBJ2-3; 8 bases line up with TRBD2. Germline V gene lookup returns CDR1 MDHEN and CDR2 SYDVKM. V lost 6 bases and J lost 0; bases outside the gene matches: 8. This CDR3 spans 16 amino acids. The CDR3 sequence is CASRRGGATSTDTQYF. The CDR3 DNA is TGTGCCAGCAGACGGGGGGGGGCTACTAGCACAGATACGCAGTATTTT.

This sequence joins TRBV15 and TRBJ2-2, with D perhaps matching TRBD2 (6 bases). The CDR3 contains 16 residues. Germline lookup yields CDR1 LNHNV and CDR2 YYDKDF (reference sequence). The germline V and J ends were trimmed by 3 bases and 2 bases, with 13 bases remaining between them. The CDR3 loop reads CATSRGGIRNTGELFF. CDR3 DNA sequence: TGTGCCACCAGCAGGGGGGGAATCCGAAACACCGGGGAGCTGTTTTTT.

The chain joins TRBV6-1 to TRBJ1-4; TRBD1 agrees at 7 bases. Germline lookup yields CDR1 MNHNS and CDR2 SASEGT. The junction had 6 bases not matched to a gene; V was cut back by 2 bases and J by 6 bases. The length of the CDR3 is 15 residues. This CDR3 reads CASSETGTVDEKLFF. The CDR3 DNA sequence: TGTGCCAGCAGTGAAACCGGGACAGTGGATGAAAAACTGTTTTTT.